This T cell receptor (beta chain) was found in a study of T cells after posttransplantation cyclophosphamide (dated by TCRdb to the mid-2010s). Regarding the research as a whole: T cell repertoire reconstitution was tracked by TRB sequencing after myeloablative bone marrow transplantation in which posttransplantation cyclophosphamide was used as GVHD prophylaxis. Samples from about 32 PTCy-treated patients and under 20 related bone marrow donors of those patients were subjected to antigen receptor sequencing. Blood from all 35 or so PTCy patients with 1-year posttransplant specimens was subjected to TRB sequencing. In 3 patients, up to 3 additional blood samples taken between 2 and 5.2 years after transplant also underwent TRB sequencing, as did pretransplant blood from a handful of patients. Because TRA and TRB clonality correlated tightly in 9 samples, the subsequent TCR analyses were limited to TRB only. Public TRB sequences were compared against a database of over 3,000 sequences linked to responses to pathogens, tumor antigens, self-antigens and alloantigens. The investigation overall reported the following: Donor-recipient similarity was low at 1-2 months but increased during the first year, and donor CD8+ memory clones often dominated later blood repertoires. Across the 35 to 55 patients, TRB clonality was highly associated with recipient CMV seropositivity and CMV reactivation, and diversity with PTCy was similar to that in the CNI/methotrexate controls. The TRB repertoires of T cells infiltrating skin or GI tract showed only limited overlap with the TRB repertoires of T cells in blood.

TRB sequencing was run on genomic DNA with either the immunoSEQ assay at survey resolution or the hsTCRB kit. The paper's data handling went like this. The immunoSEQ software handled the initial read processing, while the LymphoSeq R package was used for the repertoire analyses. Clonality was computed as 1 minus normalized Shannon entropy, and a Gini coefficient was also calculated for each TRB dataset. Phenotypes of unsorted samples were inferred by mapping TRB sequences from sorted subsets of the recipient or donor onto unsorted samples of the same recipient. This immuneACCESS table, as held by TCRdb, lists in-frame sequences with V and J called but not all clones. Of the missing ones, under half trace to an unresolved V gene in checked studies; the others have no known cause. V, J and clone size derive from that table, while D and trimming were established from the DNA sequence. The sample table contains about 22,000 clones; only one count was recorded for 70% to 90% of them. 9% to 14% of the sample belongs to the ten largest clones.

The sample's treatment or condition label is to be understood as: high-dose cyclophosphamide on days +3 and +4 as single-agent GVHD prophylaxis. Busulfan and fludarabine conditioning, a related or unrelated marrow graft, and cyclophosphamide on days +3 and +4 were given to PTCy patients. PTCy-treated patients were drawn from a prospective multi-institutional clinical trial. Peripheral blood and bone marrow mononuclear cells were isolated by Ficoll-Hypaque density centrifugation and cryopreserved. A remark on this clone: The antigen it binds to is not known. Per-nucleotide qualities are absent, and no much larger clonotype sits a single base away.

Sequences KGHSY (CDR1) and FQNENV (CDR2) are obtained from the germline V gene. Its CDR3 holds 15 amino acids, cysteine through phenylalanine. Only the CDR3 portion is preserved as DNA: 45 bases, with reading frame beginning at the first base. V lost 4 bases and J lost 4 bases; the stretch between them is 13 bases long. The V and J segments used are TRBV16 and TRBJ1-4; a tentative D call is TRBD1 (6 bases match). This TCR came from a female patient aged 25-39 years who received an allogeneic stem cell transplant from an unrelated donor, was CMV-positive, and had no GVHD. Donor T cells from the graft may be present among the T cells after a transplant. Specimen: PBMCs, collected after allogeneic stem cell transplant with posttransplant cyclophosphamide. The nucleotide sequence reads TGTGCCAGCAGCCCGAGACAGGCGATTAATGAAAAACTGTTTTTT. It translates as CASSPRQAINEKLFF.